The 25 T cell receptor beta chains reported below all come from one sample, sequenced in a study of blood T cell repertoires in COVID-19. Profiling relied on immunoSEQ multiplex PCR, and the TCRdb table lists in-frame clones only, not all of them. In the table there are 150,000 or so clones, roughly three quarters of which are singletons. Sequenced material: peripheral blood. Receptor source: a woman in her seventies with acute or convalescent COVID-19.

This chain connects TRBV7-2 to TRBJ2-2; the match to TRBD1 covers 8 bases. This CDR3 is 16 amino acids long. Germline CDR1 reads SGHTA; CDR2 reads FQGNSA. The junction had 9 bases not matched to a gene; V was cut back by 5 bases and J by 4 bases. The CDR3 region has the DNA TGTGCCAGCAGCCAGAGGGACAGGTCCTCCACCGGGGAGCTGTTTTTT. It yields the protein CASSQRDRSSTGELFF.

This rearrangement joins TRBV6-5 to TRBJ1-2; D not resolved. CDR1 MNHEY and CDR2 SVGAGI come from the germline V gene. The V and J ends lost 5 bases and 5 bases respectively, with 15 bases between them. The CDR3 contains 14 residues. The DNA for the CDR3 is TGTGCCAGCAGTACCACGATAGCCGTTTATGGCTACACCTTC. It specifies CASSTTIAVYGYTF.

The chain recombines TRBV28 with TRBJ1-1; 11 nucleotides match TRBD1. V lost 3 bases to trimming and J lost 5 bases; unmatched junction nucleotides: 8. Germline V gives CDR1 MDHEN, CDR2 SYDVKM. The CDR3 runs 16 residues. The CDR3 protein is CASSFIGQGARTEAFF. CDR3 DNA: TGTGCCAGCAGTTTTATTGGACAGGGGGCGAGGACTGAAGCTTTCTTT.

This clone was counted between two and nine times. The chain couples TRBV7-3 to TRBJ2-7; maybe TRBD1 (6 bases). The CDR3 loop spans 15 amino acids. Trimming took off 5 bases at V and 7 bases at J, with 21 bases between the two ends. Looked up from germline, CDR1 is SGHTA and CDR2 is FQGTGA. CDR3 amino acids: CASSRQPGQTAEQYF. Written as DNA, the CDR3 is TGTGCCAGCAGCCGTCAGCCGGGACAAACGGCTGAGCAGTACTTC.

A few counts support this clone. The CDR3 reads CASSIRTGSGQPQHF. The DNA for the CDR3 is TGTGCCAGTAGTATCCGGACAGGGAGCGGTCAGCCCCAGCATTTT. The chain couples TRBV19 to TRBJ1-5, with 8 bases that match TRBD1. The germline V gene has CDR1 LNHDA and CDR2 SQIVND (reference sequence). V dropped 3 bases and J dropped 6; count of bases not matched to a gene: 7. The CDR3 has 15 amino acids. Looking up the rest from reference TRBV19 and TRBJ1-5 gives the full variable domain: DGGITQSPKYLFRKEGQNVTLSCEQNLNHDAMYWYRQDPGQGLRLIYYSQIVNDFQKGDIAEGYSVSREKKESFPLTVTSAQKNPTAFYLCASSIRTGSGQPQHFGDGTRLSIL.

The CDR3 DNA follows: TGTGCCAGCAGCCAAGGATGGGGGGGGGCCAATGAGCAGTTCTTC. Translated, it gives CASSQGWGGANEQFF. The gene calls are TRBV3-1 (or the pseudogene TRBV3-2) and TRBJ2-1, with D perhaps matching TRBD2 (7 bases). The germline V and J ends were trimmed by 1 base and 6 bases, with 13 bases remaining between them. The CDR3 length is 15 residues. Germline V gene lookup returns CDR1 LGHDT and CDR2 YNNKEL (reference sequence).

The genes are TRBV5-4 and TRBJ2-7, with 12 nucleotides matching TRBD1. CDR1 and CDR2 (germline): SGHNT, YYREEE (reference sequence). J lost 4 bases, V lost 1 base, and 3 bases had no gene match. The length of the CDR3 is 15 residues. The CDR3 DNA reads TGTGCCAGCAGCTTGAAGGGACAGGGGGCATACGAGCAGTACTTC. It encodes CASSLKGQGAYEQYF.

This clone was seen more than once but under ten times. The V gene is TRBV19, the J gene TRBJ2-1; D is unclear. The V end was cut by 2 bases, the J end by 0 bases, with 11 bases between. From germline, CDR1 is LNHDA and CDR2 SQIVND (reference sequence). This CDR3 contains 16 residues. The CDR3 sequence: CASSITSSSSYNEQFF. CDR3 bases: TGTGCCAGTAGTATAACCAGCTCTAGCTCCTACAATGAGCAGTTCTTC.

The chain has TRBV5-1 and TRBJ2-4; 8 bases map to TRBD1. Germline values: CDR1 SGHRS, CDR2 YFSETQ. J lost 7 bases, V lost 0 bases, and 3 bases had no gene match. The CDR3 is 14 residues long. CDR3: CASSLGTGKNIQYF. The CDR3 nucleotides read TGCGCCAGCAGCTTGGGGACAGGGAAGAACATTCAGTACTTC.

CDR3 sequence (DNA): TGTGCCAGCAGTGAACAGGGGATGGGGTATAATTCACCCCTCCACTTT. This encodes CASSEQGMGYNSPLHF. This chain joins TRBV2 and TRBJ1-6, with D possibly TRBD1 on 6 matching bases. Germline V CDR1 and CDR2: SNHLY, FYNNEI. V was shortened by 2 bases and J by 4 bases, with 12 bases between the two germline ends. The CDR3 runs 16 residues. Full variable domain (missing parts from reference TRBV2 and TRBJ1-6): EPEVTQTPSHQVTQMGQEVILRCVPISNHLYFYWYRQILGQKVEFLVSFYNNEISEKSEIFDDQFSVERPDGSNFTLKIRSTKLEDSAMYFCASSEQGMGYNSPLHFGNGTRLTVT.

V usage is TRBV25-1 and J usage is TRBJ1-6, with TRBD1 identical over 8 bases. The germline V gene encodes CDR1 MGHDK and CDR2 SYGVNS. This CDR3 is 15 amino acids long. The J segment lost 6 bases and the V segment lost 6 bases, leaving 7 bases of the junction unmatched. CDR3 residues: CASSYADRANSPLHF. The CDR3 DNA reads TGTGCCAGCAGCTACGCGGACAGGGCTAATTCACCCCTCCACTTT.

This clone has just one count. V usage is TRBV6-5 and J usage is TRBJ2-2; 9 bases fit TRBD1. With 6 bases clipped from V and 6 bases from J, the junction kept 8 bases outside the gene matches. Germline loops: CDR1 MNHEY, CDR2 SVGAGI. CDR3 size: 15 residues. The CDR3 bases are TGTGCCAGCAGGTCTACAGGGGGCGTAGCCGGGGAGCTGTTTTTT. As protein: CASRSTGGVAGELFF.

This clone has a handful of counts. V gene TRBV7-9 combines with J gene TRBJ1-3, with D perhaps matching TRBD1 (5 bases). CDR1 is SEHNR, CDR2 FQNEAQ, per germline (reference sequence). The CDR3 consists of 15 residues. V lost 5 bases and J lost 0, with 11 bases in between. CDR3 region: CASSAQASSGNTIYF. CDR3 nucleotides: TGTGCCAGCAGCGCACAGGCTAGCTCTGGAAACACCATATATTTT. The full variable domain, completed using reference TRBV7-9 and TRBJ1-3, is DTGVSQNPRHKITKRGQNVTFRCDPISEHNRLYWYRQTLGQGPEFLTYFQNEAQLEKSRLLSDRFSAERPKGSFSTLEIQRTEQGDSAMYLCASSAQASSGNTIYFGEGSWLTVV.

The genes are TRBV11-2 and TRBJ2-5; 7 positions match TRBD2. Germline assignment: CDR1 SGHAT and CDR2 FQNNGV. The CDR3 is 14 amino acids. The ends lost 5 bases at V and 1 base at J; junction bases unmatched: 4. CDR3 DNA sequence: TGTGCCAGCAGCACCGGGGGGACCCAAGAGACCCAGTACTTC. Its protein is CASSTGGTQETQYF.

The CDR3 is CAISDQTGRYTF. CDR3 in DNA: TGTGCCATCAGTGACCAGACAGGGCGCTACACCTTC. This chain uses TRBV10-3 with TRBJ1-2; TRBD1 agrees at 7 bases. Trimming took 3 bases from V and 9 from J; bases not matched to a gene: 4. Germline V gene lookup returns CDR1 ENHRY and CDR2 SYGVKD. This CDR3 spans 12 amino acids.

V usage is TRBV18 and J usage is TRBJ2-4; 8 positions match TRBD1. This CDR3 contains 15 residues. The V gene end was trimmed by 0 bases and the J gene end by 5 bases; junction bases not matched to a gene: 3. Germline CDR1 is KGHSH and CDR2 is LQKENI. The CDR3 nucleotides are TGTGCCAGCTCACCACCCCTGACAGGGGAAAACATTCAGTACTTC. Amino acids: CASSPPLTGENIQYF.

The chain carries TRBV28 and TRBJ2-1, with a possible D match to TRBD1 (5 bases). V was clipped by 3 bases and J by 8 bases, with 14 bases between them. CDR1 and CDR2 (germline): MDHEN, SYDVKM. CDR3 size: 14 residues. This CDR3 reads CASSFQGRWDEQFF. CDR3 nucleotide sequence: TGTGCCAGCAGTTTCCAGGGAAGGTGGGATGAGCAGTTCTTC.

The gene calls are TRBV5-1 and TRBJ1-6; TRBD1 might be the D (6 bases). The germline V and J ends were trimmed by 0 bases and 9 bases, with 10 bases remaining between them. CDR3 size: 14 residues. Germline CDR1 and CDR2: SGHRS and YFSETQ. CDR3 sequence (DNA): TGCGCCAGCAGCTTGGACAGGGAGAGTTCACCCCTCCACTTT. This translates into CASSLDRESSPLHF.

The chain joins TRBV5-1 to TRBJ2-3, with 10 bases fitting TRBD2. CDR3 length: 15 residues. With V trimmed by 2 bases and J by 4 bases, 4 bases remained unmatched. Germline CDR1 and CDR2: SGHRS and YFSETQ. CDR3 loop: CASSLAGGPADTQYF. CDR3 DNA: TGCGCCAGCAGCTTAGCGGGGGGGCCGGCAGATACGCAGTATTTT.

V is TRBV6-5 and J is TRBJ1-2; D uncertain. The CDR3 runs 14 residues. V lost 1 base and J lost 5, with 11 bases in between. Per germline, CDR1 MNHEY and CDR2 SVGAGI. CDR3 loop: CASSYYGEGYGYTF. CDR3 DNA sequence: TGTGCCAGCAGTTACTACGGAGAAGGTTATGGCTACACCTTC.

The rearrangement joins TRBV2 to TRBJ2-3, with 8 bases identical to TRBD2. There are 19 residues in the CDR3. Per germline, CDR1 SNHLY and CDR2 FYNNEI. The trim removed 4 bases at V and 2 bases at J, leaving 17 bases unmatched. The CDR3 loop reads CASSVVFDNGRAATDTQYF. The DNA of the CDR3 is TGTGCCAGCAGTGTTGTTTTTGATAACGGGAGGGCCGCCACAGATACGCAGTATTTT.

This chain links TRBV3-1 (or the pseudogene TRBV3-2) with TRBJ1-1, with 10 bases aligning to TRBD1. CDR1 and CDR2 from the germline V gene are LGHDT and YNNKEL (reference sequence). CDR3 length: 12 residues. The J segment lost 10 bases and the V segment lost 3 bases, leaving 2 bases of the junction unmatched. CDR3 in DNA: TGTGCCAGCAGCCAGGGACAGGGGATAGCTTTCTTT. Translating it yields CASSQGQGIAFF.

The DNA for the CDR3 is TGTGCCAGCAGGATCGGGACAGGGGCGTACACCGGGGAGCTGTTTTTT. It specifies CASRIGTGAYTGELFF. V is TRBV28 and J is TRBJ2-2; TRBD1 agrees at 10 bases. V was clipped by 6 bases and J by 3 bases; unmatched bases: 7. The CDR3 totals 16 residues. In germline, CDR1 is MDHEN, CDR2 SYDVKM.

The chain recombines TRBV7-3 with TRBJ2-3; 10 bases are shared with TRBD1. Germline-derived CDR1 and CDR2 are SGHTA and FQGTGA. There are 17 residues in the CDR3. V lost 5 bases to trimming and J lost 2 bases; unmatched junction nucleotides: 10. This CDR3 is CASSQGQGRGYTDTQYF. In DNA, the CDR3 is TGTGCCAGCAGCCAGGGACAGGGGCGGGGATACACAGATACGCAGTATTTT. Variable domain in full (rest from reference TRBV7-3 and TRBJ2-3): GAGVSQTPSNKVTEKGKYVELRCDPISGHTALYWYRQSLGQGPEFLIYFQGTGAADDSGLPNDRFFAVRPEGSVSTLKIQRTERGDSAVYLCASSQGQGRGYTDTQYFGPGTRLTVL.

The count of this clone is one. V is TRBV7-9 and J is TRBJ1-6, with D hard to call. Looked up from germline, CDR1 is SEHNR and CDR2 is FQNEAQ (reference sequence). This CDR3 region has 14 residues. Trimming removed 5 bases at V and 7 bases at J, with 12 bases between. CDR3 coding DNA: TGTGCCAGCAGCCCACCCGGACTCAATTCACCCCTCCACTTT. It translates to CASSPPGLNSPLHF.